This T cell receptor beta chain was captured in a study of blood T cell repertoires in COVID-19. The overall study: Sites in the United States, Italy and Spain provided acute and convalescent COVID-19 samples. From T cells, B-cell-depleted T cells, or PBMCs came the material, which was cDNA or gDNA.

Original methodology: Amplification from reference gene primers served as the basis for estimated nucleated cell counts. Only in-frame clones appear in the TCRdb table, and some are missing; sequencing was by immunoSEQ multiplex PCR. That table furnishes V, J and clone size, whereas the DNA furnished D and trimming. The sample lists some 190,000 clones; about 75% were seen once. CDR1 is KGHSH and CDR2 is LQKENI in the germline V gene. CDR3 length equals 16 residues. The V segment lost 2 bases and the J segment 0 bases; nucleotides outside the gene matches: 4. This sequence joins TRBV18 and TRBJ1-3, with 7 bases that match TRBD1. Source material: peripheral blood. The TCR sequence derives from a woman aged 50 to 65 with active or convalescent COVID-19. The CDR3 DNA follows: TGTGCCAGCTCACCAGGGACAGCGAACTCTGGAAACACCATATATTTT. Protein sequence: CASSPGTANSGNTIYF.